Listed below are T cell receptor beta chains from one sample, sequenced in a study of blood T cell repertoires in COVID-19. The assay was immunoSEQ multiplex PCR, and TCRdb's table has in-frame clones only and misses some. The sample includes 110,000 to 150,000 clones, approximately 80% of them seen just once. The sequenced sample consisted of peripheral blood. The receptor set was obtained from a man in his 70s who had recovered from COVID-19. Each CDR3 is given with its conserved first and last residue. The D gene is left open where the match is weak. The size entry is marked missing in some rows and otherwise reads once, few, many or a size class.

NA	TRBV27	TRBJ2-1	once	TGTGCCAGCAGCGCGGTGGGGGGCTACAATGAGCAGTTCTTC	CASSAVGGYNEQFF
TRBD1	TRBV5-1	TRBJ1-5	NA	TGCGCCAGCACATTTGACAGGGATAGCAATCAGCCCCAGCATTTT	CASTFDRDSNQPQHF
TRBD2	TRBV6-4	TRBJ2-3	NA	TGTACCACTAGGGCGGGAGGGCCGGTCATTCCCCAATACACAGATACGCAGTATTTT	CTTRAGGPVIPQYTDTQYF
TRBD1	TRBV2	TRBJ2-1	NA	TGTGCCAGCATTCCCAGGGGGCTCAATGAGCAGTTCTTC	CASIPRGLNEQFF
TRBD2	TRBV3-1/TRBV3-2	TRBJ2-7	NA	TGTGCCAGCAGCCAAGGGGGGAGGGGTGGTAGTTACGAGCAGTACTTC	CASSQGGRGGSYEQYF
NA	TRBV12-3/TRBV12-4	TRBJ2-1	NA	TGTGCCAGCAGCCTAACACCTCCGGGTGAGCAGTTCTTC	CASSLTPPGEQFF
TRBD1	TRBV11-2	TRBJ1-1	NA	TGTGCCAGCAGCTCCTCTGACAGGGGAGACACTGAAGCTTTCTTT	CASSSSDRGDTEAFF
NA	TRBV4-1	TRBJ2-7	once	TGCGCCAGCAGCCAGAGCAGACAGTCCTACGAGCAGTACTTC	CASSQSRQSYEQYF
TRBD1	TRBV2	TRBJ2-6	NA	TGTGCCAGCAGTGGGGACAGTTACTCTGGGGCCAACGTCCTGACTTTC	CASSGDSYSGANVLTF
NA	TRBV2	TRBJ2-3	NA	TGTGCCAGCAGTCTGCAGGGGTCGGGGACAGATACGCAGTATTTT	CASSLQGSGTDTQYF
NA	TRBV5-4	TRBJ1-1	NA	TGTGCCAGCAGCTTCGGCGAGGTTCCAGCTTTCTTT	CASSFGEVPAFF
TRBD2	TRBV19	TRBJ2-3	NA	TGTGCCAGTAGTATGACTAGCGGGAGCACAGATACGCAGTATTTT	CASSMTSGSTDTQYF
TRBD1	TRBV29-1	TRBJ2-5	NA	TGCAGCGTTAACCCCGGGACAGCCGGTATAGAGACCCAGTACTTC	CSVNPGTAGIETQYF
NA	TRBV6-1	TRBJ1-5	NA	TGTGCCAGCAGTGAATCTCAGGGAATTCAGCCCCAGCATTTT	CASSESQGIQPQHF
TRBD1	TRBV4-1	TRBJ2-7	few	TGCGCCAGCAGCCAAGAACCCCCGGGACAGTTTTTCTACGAGCAGTACTTC	CASSQEPPGQFFYEQYF
NA	TRBV7-4	TRBJ1-1	NA	TGTGCCAGCAGATGGGAGCCCGGGCTCCTGGGGACTGAAGCTTTCTTT	CASRWEPGLLGTEAFF
NA	TRBV3-1/TRBV3-2	TRBJ2-6	NA	TGTGCCAGCAGCCAATTTGGAGTTGCGGGATCTGGGGCCAACGTCCTGACTTTC	CASSQFGVAGSGANVLTF
NA	TRBV29-1	TRBJ1-1	NA	TGCAGCGTTCGAGACACTGAAGCTTTCTTT	CSVRDTEAFF
NA	TRBV20-1	TRBJ1-2	NA	TGCAGTGCTAGTCCCATAAGTAGCTATGGCTACACCTTC	CSASPISSYGYTF
TRBD2	TRBV5-6	TRBJ2-3	NA	TGTGCCAGCAGCCTTGGACTAGCGCATACAGATACGCAGTATTTT	CASSLGLAHTDTQYF
TRBD2	TRBV19	TRBJ2-7	few	TGTGCCAGTAGTATAGGGGGGGGAAGGAGCGAGCAGTACTTC	CASSIGGGRSEQYF
TRBD2	TRBV7-9	TRBJ2-3	NA	TGTGCCAGCAGTTCTTACATGACTAGCGGCCCCACAGATACGCAGTATTTT	CASSSYMTSGPTDTQYF
NA	TRBV9	TRBJ2-1	NA	TGTGCCAGCAGCGTAGGGGAGTTGGGTCGCGGGTCCCACTACAATGAGCAGTTCTTC	CASSVGELGRGSHYNEQFF
NA	TRBV2	TRBJ1-1	NA	TGTGCCAGCAGTGATCCCAGGGGGAACACTGAAGCTTTCTTT	CASSDPRGNTEAFF
TRBD1	TRBV19	TRBJ1-4	once	TGTGCCAGTAGTCGAGACAGGGGGGAAAAACTGTTTTTT	CASSRDRGEKLFF
TRBD1	TRBV11-2	TRBJ1-4	NA	TGTGCCAGCAGCTTAAACAGGGGGCGTGAAAAACTGTTTTTT	CASSLNRGREKLFF